This TCR beta chain was identified in a study of beta chain features in type 1 diabetes. Every bit of the isolated RNA underwent reverse transcription, so sequencing read expressed TCRB transcripts. Approximately 950,000 reads, on average, came from each of the stem cell-like memory T cell samples. Repertoires were generated with immunoSEQ multiplex PCR, while TCRdb's copy carries only in-frame clones and drops some. This table has 70,000 to 90,000 clones, approximately 32% appearing once. This clone was seen a handful of times. Its antigen is undetermined. From germline, CDR1 is SGHDN and CDR2 FVKESK. With V trimmed by 1 base and J by 7 bases, 3 bases remained unmatched. This CDR3 has 13 amino acids. General study results and limits: Patients with type 1 diabetes showed fewer VDJ junction insertions and more deletions.

Specimen: stem cell memory CD4+ T cells from blood. The rearrangement uses TRBV14 and TRBJ2-5; 7 bases align to TRBD1. This receptor was identified in a woman aged 18-35 years in good health. The CDR3 DNA reads TGTGCCAGCAGCCAAGGATGGACAGGGACCCAGTACTTC. It is translated as CASSQGWTGTQYF.